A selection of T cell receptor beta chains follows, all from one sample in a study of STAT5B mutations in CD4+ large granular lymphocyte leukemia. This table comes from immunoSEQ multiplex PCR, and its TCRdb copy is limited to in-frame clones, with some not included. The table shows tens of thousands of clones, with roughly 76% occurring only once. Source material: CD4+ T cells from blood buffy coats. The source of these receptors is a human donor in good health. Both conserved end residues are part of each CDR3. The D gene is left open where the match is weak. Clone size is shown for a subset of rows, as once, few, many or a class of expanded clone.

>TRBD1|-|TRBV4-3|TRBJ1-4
CASSQDLDRGFGGEKLFF
TGCGCCAGCAGCCAAGATCTAGACAGGGGGTTTGGCGGGGAAAAACTGTTTTTT
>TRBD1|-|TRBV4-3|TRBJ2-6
CASSQGKGALGANVLTF
TGCGCCAGCAGCCAAGGGAAGGGGGCACTTGGGGCCAACGTCCTGACTTTC
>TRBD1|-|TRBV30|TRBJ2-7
CAWSAVYRGSLSYEQYF
TGTGCCTGGAGTGCCGTGTACAGGGGCTCCCTCTCCTACGAGCAGTACTTC
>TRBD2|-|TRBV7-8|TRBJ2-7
CASSPGLAGTYEQYF
TGTGCCAGCAGCCCGGGACTAGCGGGGACATACGAGCAGTACTTC
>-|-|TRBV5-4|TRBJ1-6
CASSFDRRGSPLHF
TGTGCCAGCAGCTTTGACAGGCGGGGATCACCCCTCCACTTT
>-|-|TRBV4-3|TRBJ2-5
CASSPRGVSGGGETQYF
TGCGCCAGCAGCCCCCGGGGGGTTAGCGGAGGGGGGGAGACCCAGTACTTC
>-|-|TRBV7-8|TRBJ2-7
CASSLARAYEQYF
TGTGCCAGCAGCTTAGCAAGGGCCTACGAGCAGTACTTC
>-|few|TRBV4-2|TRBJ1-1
CASSQDLGGNTEAFF
TGTGCCAGCAGCCAAGATCTAGGCGGGAACACTGAAGCTTTCTTT
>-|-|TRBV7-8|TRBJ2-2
CASSLGYLRGASTGELFF
TGTGCCAGCAGCTTAGGGTACTTGCGTGGGGCTAGCACCGGGGAGCTGTTTTTT
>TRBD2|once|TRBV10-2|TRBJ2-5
CASSRTSGFQETQYF
TGCGCCAGCAGCCGGACTAGCGGGTTCCAAGAGACCCAGTACTTC
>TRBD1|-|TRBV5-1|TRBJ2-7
CASGTGDSYEQYF
TGCGCCAGTGGGACAGGCGATTCCTACGAGCAGTACTTC
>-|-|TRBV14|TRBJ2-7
CASSTYEQYF
TGTGCCAGCAGCACCTACGAGCAGTACTTC
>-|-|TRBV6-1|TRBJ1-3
CASSETGNTIYF
TGTGCCAGCAGTGAGACTGGAAACACCATATATTTT
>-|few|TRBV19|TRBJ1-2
CASSPRVQVGAGYTF
TGTGCCAGTAGTCCCCGGGTTCAGGTCGGGGCTGGCTACACCTTC
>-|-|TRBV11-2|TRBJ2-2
CASSFQGPANTGELFF
TGTGCCAGCAGCTTCCAGGGGCCCGCGAACACCGGGGAGCTGTTTTTT
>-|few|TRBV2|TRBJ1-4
CASSEQHSGEKLFF
TGTGCCAGCAGTGAACAGCATTCGGGTGAAAAACTGTTTTTT
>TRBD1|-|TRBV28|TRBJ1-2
CASSVGSGGPNYGYTF
TGTGCCAGCAGTGTGGGGTCAGGGGGCCCTAACTATGGCTACACCTTC
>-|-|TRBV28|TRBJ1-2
CASSNYPRGGLRGRYGYTF
TGTGCCAGCAGTAATTATCCGAGGGGGGGCTTGAGGGGCCGCTATGGCTACACCTTC
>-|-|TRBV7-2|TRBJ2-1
CASSLVGPRRQFF
TGTGCCAGCAGCTTAGTGGGCCCTAGGCGGCAGTTCTTC
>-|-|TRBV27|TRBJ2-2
CASRPGWDTGELFF
TGTGCCAGCCGTCCGGGGTGGGACACCGGGGAGCTGTTTTTT
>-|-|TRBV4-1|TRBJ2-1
CASSQDSNGRVLFF
TGCGCCAGCAGCCAAGACTCGAACGGACGGGTTCTGTTCTTC
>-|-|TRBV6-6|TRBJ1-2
CASRLRDIRPNYGYIF
TGTGCCAGCAGGCTCCGGGACATCAGACCTAACTATGGCTACATCTTC
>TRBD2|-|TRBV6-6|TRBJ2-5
CASSWVAGGQQETQYF
TGTGCCAGCAGTTGGGTGGCGGGAGGGCAGCAAGAGACCCAGTACTTC
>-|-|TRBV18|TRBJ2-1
CASSPGLTLGDEQFF
TGTGCCAGCTCACCGGGACTTACCCTAGGCGATGAGCAGTTCTTC
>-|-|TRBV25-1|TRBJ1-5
CASSEGRGWEPQHF
TGTGCCAGCAGTGAAGGGCGGGGCTGGGAGCCCCAGCATTTT
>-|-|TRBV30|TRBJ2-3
CAWSRLGVGTDTQYF
TGTGCCTGGAGCCGTTTGGGAGTTGGCACAGATACGCAGTATTTT
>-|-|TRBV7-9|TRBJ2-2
CASSLSFWKANTGELFF
TGTGCCAGCAGCTTAAGTTTCTGGAAAGCGAACACCGGGGAGCTGTTTTTT
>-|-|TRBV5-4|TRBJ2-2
CASSPRTGELFF
TGTGCCAGCAGCCCGCGCACCGGGGAGCTGTTTTTT
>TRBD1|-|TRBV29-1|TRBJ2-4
CSVEDFRDRASFKNIQYF
TGCAGCGTTGAAGATTTCCGGGACAGGGCGTCCTTCAAAAACATTCAGTACTTC
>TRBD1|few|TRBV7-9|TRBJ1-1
CASSFEGQGARTEAFF
TGTGCCAGCAGCTTCGAGGGACAGGGGGCAAGGACTGAAGCTTTCTTT
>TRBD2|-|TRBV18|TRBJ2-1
CASSPVAGDNEQFF
TGTGCCAGCTCACCAGTAGCGGGAGACAATGAGCAGTTCTTC
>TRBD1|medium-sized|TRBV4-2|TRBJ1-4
CASSPRTGVEKLFF
TGTGCCAGCAGCCCGCGGACAGGGGTTGAAAAACTGTTTTTT
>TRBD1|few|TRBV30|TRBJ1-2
CAWSPTLGRGHGYTF
TGTGCCTGGAGTCCAACCCTGGGGAGGGGGCACGGCTACACCTTC